This T cell receptor beta chain was observed in a study of cytomegalovirus exposure and HLA in healthy donors. Whole-study context: The approximately 120 validation repertoires, a later analysis reported, used the same platform as the 650 to 800 repertoires from the first cohort.

V was clipped by 5 bases and J by 3 bases; unmatched bases: 14. There are 17 residues in the CDR3. Germline CDR1 reads SGHAT; CDR2 reads FQNNGV. This clone came up once. Antigen specificity is unknown. The method was immunoSEQ multiplex PCR; TCRdb's version includes in-frame clones alone and lacks a portion of them. In the table there are some 190,000 clones, approximately 86% of which are singletons. Study-level points and caveats: The investigators catalogued 164 TCR beta chains as cytomegalovirus-associated. Published work reported that the classifier diagnosed cytomegalovirus status with high specificity and sensitivity.

Input material: PBMCs. The chain employs TRBV11-2 and TRBJ2-5; TRBD2 aligns across 8 bases. The TCR originated in a young man in good health and CMV-seropositive. The CDR3 DNA is TGTGCCAGCAGCGTAACACCCATCGGGGGGGGCGAAGAGACCCAGTACTTC. Its protein product is CASSVTPIGGGEETQYF.